Listed below are T cell receptor beta chains from one sample, sequenced in a study of shared clonotypes between healthy human individuals. The data were produced by immunoSEQ multiplex PCR, yet TCRdb's version contains in-frame clones alone and is incomplete. The sample yields some 2,000,000 clones, around 95% seen once. Material for sequencing was naive CD4+ T cells sorted from blood. The receptors originated from a man younger than 35 in good health. Both conserved end residues are part of each CDR3. A D gene is named only where the DNA matches it firmly. Size tells how often a clone was seen (once, few, many) or the class of an expanded clone, and some rows leave it out.

>TRBD1|TRBV19|TRBJ1-4|.
TGTGCCAGTAGTCCGACAGGGTTAGGAGGTGAAAAACTGTTTTTT
CASSPTGLGGEKLFF
>.|TRBV5-4|TRBJ2-3|.
TGTGCCAGCAGCCTTCAGCCCACAGATACGCAGTATTTT
CASSLQPTDTQYF
>.|TRBV28|TRBJ1-4|.
TGTGCCAGCAGTTTAGGGATTATAGGTACCTCCCGCCGTGAAAAACTGTTTTTT
CASSLGIIGTSRREKLFF
>.|TRBV7-2|TRBJ2-7|.
TGTGCCAGCAGCCCCCCTCCAGGAGCTTCCTACGAGCAGTACTTC
CASSPPPGASYEQYF
>TRBD2|TRBV5-4|TRBJ2-1|.
TGTGCCAGCAAGGACTTCAGGACTAGCGGGAAAGGCAATGAGCAGTTCTTC
CASKDFRTSGKGNEQFF
>.|TRBV10-3|TRBJ2-7|once
TGTGCCATCAGTCGGGGAGCCCCCGACTACGAGCAGTACTTC
CAISRGAPDYEQYF
>.|TRBV5-1|TRBJ2-1|.
TGCGCCAGCAGCTTGGACCGGAGAGCAGGGGAGCAGTTCTTC
CASSLDRRAGEQFF
>TRBD1|TRBV6-6|TRBJ1-4|.
TGTGCCAGCAGTTACTTGGGACAGGGCTCTAATGAAAAACTGTTTTTT
CASSYLGQGSNEKLFF
>.|TRBV28|TRBJ2-7|once
TGTGCCAGTCACTTTGGCGGCAGGACCCTCTCTGAGCAGTACTTC
CASHFGGRTLSEQYF
>TRBD1|TRBV19|TRBJ1-4|.
TGTGCCAGTAGTAGCGGCCGGCAGGGGGAAGCTGAAAAACTGTTTTTT
CASSSGRQGEAEKLFF
>TRBD2|TRBV2|TRBJ2-5|.
TGTGCCAGCAGTGTGGCTAGCGGGGGGCAAGAGACCCAGTACTTC
CASSVASGGQETQYF
>.|TRBV6-6|TRBJ1-6|.
TGTGCCAGCCGAGACACCGCGGGTTCACCCCTCCACTTT
CASRDTAGSPLHF
>TRBD2|TRBV30|TRBJ2-6|.
TGTGCCTGGAGTGTTGGACTAACTCATTATAGCGGGAGCACTGGGGCCAACGTCCTGACTTTC
CAWSVGLTHYSGSTGANVLTF
>.|TRBV6-1|TRBJ2-5|once
TGTGCCAGCAGTGAAAAGGTTAGGGACGGGACCCAGTACTTC
CASSEKVRDGTQYF
>TRBD2|TRBV9|TRBJ2-1|.
TGTGCCAGCAGCGTCCGCTCCTCCTACTGGCGGGGGTTCTCCTACAATGAGCAGTTCTTC
CASSVRSSYWRGFSYNEQFF
>TRBD2|TRBV7-2|TRBJ2-7|.
TGTGCCAGCAGCTTCAGAGCGGGATTTCTGTACGAGCAGTACTTC
CASSFRAGFLYEQYF
>TRBD2|TRBV9|TRBJ2-3|.
TGTGCCAGCAGCGCTCCGCTAGCGGCAGATACGCAGTATTTT
CASSAPLAADTQYF
>TRBD1|TRBV4-3|TRBJ1-3|.
TGCGCCAGCAGCCGAACAGGGGGTGCTGGAAACACCATATATTTT
CASSRTGGAGNTIYF
>.|TRBV13|TRBJ1-5|.
TGTGCCAGCAATACCAGGGGACAGCCCCAGCATTTT
CASNTRGQPQHF
>.|TRBV20-1|TRBJ1-2|.
TGCAGTGCCGGGCCTTCTTCGGGCTACACCTTC
CSAGPSSGYTF
>.|TRBV11-3|TRBJ2-5|once
TGTGCCAGCTCCACCGACAGGAACCACCAAGAGACCCAGTACTTC
CASSTDRNHQETQYF
>.|TRBV7-6|TRBJ2-1|.
TGTGCCACCTGCGCCCCCCATGAGCAGTTCTTC
CATCAPHEQFF
>.|TRBV7-8|TRBJ2-7|.
TGTGCCAGCAGCTCCGACCCCTCCTCCTCCTACGAGCAGTACTTC
CASSSDPSSSYEQYF
>.|TRBV2|TRBJ2-7|.
TGTGCCAGCAGTGAAGTGTACGAGCAGTACTTC
CASSEVYEQYF
>.|TRBV19|TRBJ2-3|.
TGTGCCAGTAAGACAATGGCGGGGGCCTCCACAGATACGCAGTATTTT
CASKTMAGASTDTQYF
>.|TRBV5-1|TRBJ2-2|.
TGCGCCAGCAGCTCCTCTATGGCCGGGGAGCTGTTTTTT
CASSSSMAGELFF
>TRBD2|TRBV18|TRBJ2-7|.
TGTGCCAGCTCAGATAGCGGGGGGTACGACGAGCAGTACTTC
CASSDSGGYDEQYF
>TRBD2|TRBV25-1|TRBJ2-2|.
TGTGCCAGCAGTGAAGTTAGCGGGTCTCTTACTCAGAACGGGGAGCTGTTTTTT
CASSEVSGSLTQNGELFF
>.|TRBV11-2|TRBJ2-1|.
TGTGCCAGCAGCCCCGGGACCTACAATGAGCAGTTCTTC
CASSPGTYNEQFF
>.|TRBV20-1|TRBJ2-2|.
TGCAGTGTTGACACCGGGGAGCTGTTTTTT
CSVDTGELFF
>.|TRBV5-1|TRBJ2-5|.
TGCGCCAGCAGCTTCTCGAAGGGAGGACGGGAGACCCAGTACTTC
CASSFSKGGRETQYF
>.|TRBV7-2|TRBJ1-1|.
TGTGCCAGCAGCTTTGGAGGGGTCTCGGGCACTGAAGCTTTCTTT
CASSFGGVSGTEAFF
>.|TRBV10-3|TRBJ1-5|.
TGTGCCACACACGGCTCGGCGGCACAGCAGCCCCAGCATTTT
CATHGSAAQQPQHF
>.|TRBV29-1|TRBJ1-2|.
TGCAGCGTTGTTGGCAGGGTGGAGGCTAACTATGGCTACACCTTC
CSVVGRVEANYGYTF
>.|TRBV9|TRBJ1-5|.
TGTGCCAGCAGCCCCCTCGCGGGGAAGGATCAGCCCCAGCATTTT
CASSPLAGKDQPQHF
>TRBD1|TRBV30|TRBJ2-3|.
TGTGCCTGTTCCAGGGGGCCTGGTACGCAGTATTTT
CACSRGPGTQYF
>.|TRBV7-2|TRBJ2-1|.
TGTGCCAGCGGCGGGGCGGGCGCCTACAATGAGCAGTTCTTC
CASGGAGAYNEQFF
>.|TRBV27|TRBJ2-3|.
TGTGCCAGCAGTTTATGGGGTGAGAGAGCAGATACGCAGTATTTT
CASSLWGERADTQYF
>TRBD1|TRBV14|TRBJ1-2|.
TGTGCCAGCAGCCAAGGCCTGGGACAGAGAATTTATGGCTACACCTTC
CASSQGLGQRIYGYTF
>.|TRBV19|TRBJ2-5|.
TGTGCCAGTAGTAAAGGCGATCTCACCCCGAGGGAGACCCAGTACTTC
CASSKGDLTPRETQYF
>TRBD1|TRBV10-3|TRBJ2-7|.
TGTGCCATCAGTCCCGGGACAGACTACGAGCAGTACTTC
CAISPGTDYEQYF
>TRBD2|TRBV5-4|TRBJ2-1|.
TGTGCCAGCAGCTTGCTAGCGGGAGGTGATAATGAGCAGTTCTTC
CASSLLAGGDNEQFF
>.|TRBV6-1|TRBJ2-7|.
TGTGCCAGCAGTGAAGGGCGCCAGGGGCGGTACGAGCAGTACTTC
CASSEGRQGRYEQYF
>.|TRBV14|TRBJ1-2|.
TGTGCCAGCAGCCGCAACCTAGGGACCAACTATGGCTACACCTTC
CASSRNLGTNYGYTF
>.|TRBV4-3|TRBJ2-7|.
TGCGCCAGCAGCCTAGCCCGGGACCCCCGCGAGCAGTACTTC
CASSLARDPREQYF
>TRBD1|TRBV11-3|TRBJ2-3|.
TGTGCCAGCAGCTTAGGCGTCACAGGGGACAGCCCTGATACGCAGTATTTT
CASSLGVTGDSPDTQYF
>.|TRBV5-1|TRBJ1-1|.
TGCGCCAGCAGCTTGGTAGGGGGGAGTACTGAAGCTTTCTTT
CASSLVGGSTEAFF
>TRBD2|TRBV5-1|TRBJ2-3|.
TGCGCCAGCAGCTTTTGGGGGAGGGCTGAGAATACGCAGTATTTT
CASSFWGRAENTQYF
>.|TRBV6-6|TRBJ1-2|once
TGTGCCAGCACGACGACAGCTAACTATGGCTACACCTTC
CASTTTANYGYTF
>.|TRBV6-1|TRBJ1-1|.
TGTGCCAGCAGCCTGGTGGGGGTAGCTTTCTTT
CASSLVGVAFF
>.|TRBV9|TRBJ2-5|.
TGTGCCAGCACCCGGGGACATAACCAAGAGACCCAGTACTTC
CASTRGHNQETQYF